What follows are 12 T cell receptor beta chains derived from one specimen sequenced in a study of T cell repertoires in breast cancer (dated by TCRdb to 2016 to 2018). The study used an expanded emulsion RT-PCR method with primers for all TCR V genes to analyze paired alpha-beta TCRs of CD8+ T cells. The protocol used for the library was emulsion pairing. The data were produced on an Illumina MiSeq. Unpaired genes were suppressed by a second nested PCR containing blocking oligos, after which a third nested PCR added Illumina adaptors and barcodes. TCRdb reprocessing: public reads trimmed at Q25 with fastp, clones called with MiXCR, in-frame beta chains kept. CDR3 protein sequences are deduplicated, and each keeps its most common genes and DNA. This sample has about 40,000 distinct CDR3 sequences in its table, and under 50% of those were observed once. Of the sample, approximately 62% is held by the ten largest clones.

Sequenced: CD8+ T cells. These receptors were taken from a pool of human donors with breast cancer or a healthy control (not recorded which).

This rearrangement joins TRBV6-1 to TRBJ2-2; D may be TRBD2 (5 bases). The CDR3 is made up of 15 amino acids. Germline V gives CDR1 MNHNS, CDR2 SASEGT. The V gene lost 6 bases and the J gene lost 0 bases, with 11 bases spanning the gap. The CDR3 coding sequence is TGTGCCAGCAGCCCGGCAGCGGCGAACACCGGGGAGCTGTTTTTT. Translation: CASSPAAANTGELFF.

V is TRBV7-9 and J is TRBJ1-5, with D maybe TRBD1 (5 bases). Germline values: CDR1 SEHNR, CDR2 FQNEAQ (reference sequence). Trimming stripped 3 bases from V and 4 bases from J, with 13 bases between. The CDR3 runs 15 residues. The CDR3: CASSLDTPGNQPQHF. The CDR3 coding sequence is TGTGCCAGCAGCTTGGACACCCCCGGTAATCAGCCCCAGCATTTT.

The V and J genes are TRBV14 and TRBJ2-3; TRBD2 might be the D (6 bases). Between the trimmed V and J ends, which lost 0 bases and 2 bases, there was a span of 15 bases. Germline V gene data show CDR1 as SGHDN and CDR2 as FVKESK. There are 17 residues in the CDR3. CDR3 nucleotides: TGTGCCAGCAGCCAAGATGCGGCAGGAGGGGTCACAGATACGCAGTATTTT. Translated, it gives CASSQDAAGGVTDTQYF.

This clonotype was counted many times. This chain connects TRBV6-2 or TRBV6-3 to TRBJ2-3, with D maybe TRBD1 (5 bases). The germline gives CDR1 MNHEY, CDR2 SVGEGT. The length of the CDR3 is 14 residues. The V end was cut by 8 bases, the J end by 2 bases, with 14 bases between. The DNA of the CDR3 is TGTGCCAGCCAGGGCGGCCAGCACACAGATACGCAGTATTTT. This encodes CASQGGQHTDTQYF.

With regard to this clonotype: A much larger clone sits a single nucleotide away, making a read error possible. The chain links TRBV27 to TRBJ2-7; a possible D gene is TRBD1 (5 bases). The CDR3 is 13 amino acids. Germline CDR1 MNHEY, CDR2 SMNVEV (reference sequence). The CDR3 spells CASSRLGAYERYF. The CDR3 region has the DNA TGTGCCAGCAGCCGGTTAGGGGCCTACGAGCGGTACTTC.

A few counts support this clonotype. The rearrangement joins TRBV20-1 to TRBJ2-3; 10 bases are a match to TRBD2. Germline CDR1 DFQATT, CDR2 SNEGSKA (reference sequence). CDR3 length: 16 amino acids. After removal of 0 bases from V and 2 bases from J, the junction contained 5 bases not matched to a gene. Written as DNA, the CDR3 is TGCAGTGCTAGAGATCTAGCGGGGGATTTCACAGATACGCAGTATTTT. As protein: CSARDLAGDFTDTQYF.

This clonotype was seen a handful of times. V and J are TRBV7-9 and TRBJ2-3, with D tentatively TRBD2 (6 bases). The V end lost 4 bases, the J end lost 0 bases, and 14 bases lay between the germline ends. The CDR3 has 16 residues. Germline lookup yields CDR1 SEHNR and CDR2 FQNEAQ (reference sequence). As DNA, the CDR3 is TGTGCCAGCAGCTCCCTGTGGGGGGTTAGCACAGATACGCAGTATTTT. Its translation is CASSSLWGVSTDTQYF.

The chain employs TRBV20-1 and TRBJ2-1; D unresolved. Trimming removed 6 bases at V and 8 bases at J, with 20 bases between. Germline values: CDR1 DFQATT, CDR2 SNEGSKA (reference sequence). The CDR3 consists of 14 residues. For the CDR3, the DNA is TGCAGTGCCCCTGTAGCTTCGCTAGGCGATGAGCAGTTCTTC. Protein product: CSAPVASLGDEQFF.

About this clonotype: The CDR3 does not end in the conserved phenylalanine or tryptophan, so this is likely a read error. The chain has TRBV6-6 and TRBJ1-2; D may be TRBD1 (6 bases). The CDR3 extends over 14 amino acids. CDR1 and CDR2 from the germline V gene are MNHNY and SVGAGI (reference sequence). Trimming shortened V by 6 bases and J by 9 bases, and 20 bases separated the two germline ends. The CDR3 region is CASSRGGDIYSYTL. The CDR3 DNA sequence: TGTGCCAGCAGCCGAGGGGGAGACATTTATAGCTACACCCTC.

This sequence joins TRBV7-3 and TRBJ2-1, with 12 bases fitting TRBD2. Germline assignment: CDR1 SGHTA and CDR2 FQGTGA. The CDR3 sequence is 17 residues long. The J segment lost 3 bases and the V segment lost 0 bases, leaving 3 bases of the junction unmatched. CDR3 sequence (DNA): TGTGCCAGCAGCTTAACGACGACTAGCGGGGGCTACAATGAGCAGTTCTTC. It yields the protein CASSLTTTSGGYNEQFF.

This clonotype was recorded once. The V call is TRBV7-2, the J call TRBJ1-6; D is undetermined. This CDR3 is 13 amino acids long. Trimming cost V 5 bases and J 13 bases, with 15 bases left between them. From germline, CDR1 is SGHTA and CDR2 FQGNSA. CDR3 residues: CASSPGSNVPLHF. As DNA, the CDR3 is TGTGCCAGCAGCCCCGGATCAAATGTTCCCCTCCACTTT.

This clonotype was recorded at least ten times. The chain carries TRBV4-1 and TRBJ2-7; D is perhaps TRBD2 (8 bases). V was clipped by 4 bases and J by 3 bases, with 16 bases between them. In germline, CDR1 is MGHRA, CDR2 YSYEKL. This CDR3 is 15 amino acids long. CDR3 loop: CASSPGGDRLYEQYF. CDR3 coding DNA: TGCGCCAGCAGCCCCGGGGGGGACAGACTCTACGAGCAGTACTTC.